The 3 T cell receptor beta chains given below trace back to one sample, sequenced in a study of PD-1 blockade in classical Hodgkin lymphoma. The time point is: newly diagnosed, previously untreated cHL patient sample. Magnetic negative selection purified CD4+ T cells from thawed PBMCs. Clones were sequenced by immunoSEQ multiplex PCR, and TCRdb holds only the in-frame ones, with some missing. The sample lists around 30,000 clones, roughly 90% occurring once. Material: CD4+ T cells from blood. These receptors were obtained from a human donor with classical Hodgkin lymphoma.

The J gene is TRBJ2-2, the V gene TRBV6-6; 8 nucleotides align to TRBD1. The CDR3 has 15 amino acids. CDR1 is MNHNY, CDR2 SVGAGI, per germline (reference sequence). Losses at the gene ends were 4 bases for V and 7 bases for J; bases not matched to a gene: 8. The DNA for the CDR3 is TGTGCCAGCAGTTCCCAGGGGGCGAATAGCGGGGAGCTGTTTTTT. Translated, it gives CASSSQGANSGELFF.

CDR3 loop: CASSGAGADTQYF. Written as DNA, the CDR3 is TGTGCCAGCTCCGGCGCGGGGGCAGATACGCAGTATTTT. The J gene is TRBJ2-3, the V gene TRBV6-5; TRBD2 aligns across 7 bases. The CDR3 has 13 amino acids. The V and J ends lost 8 bases and 4 bases, in that order; junction bases with no gene match: 6. Per the germline V gene, CDR1 is MNHEY and CDR2 is SVGAGI.

This chain links TRBV7-2 with TRBJ2-7; no clear D gene. V lost 9 bases and J lost 6, with 18 bases in between. The CDR3 spans 13 residues. CDR1 and CDR2 (germline): SGHTA, FQGNSA. The CDR3 DNA follows: TGTGCCAGTGGGGAAATATCAAACGGCGAGCAGTACTTC. This codes for CASGEISNGEQYF. The full variable domain, with the rest looked up from reference TRBV7-2 and TRBJ2-7, is GAGVSQSPSNKVTEKGKDVELRCDPISGHTALYWYRQSLGQGLEFLIYFQGNSAPDKSGLPSDRFSAERTGGSVSTLTIQRTQQEDSAVYLCASGEISNGEQYFGPGTRLTVT.